The rows below give T cell receptor beta chains drawn from one sample of a study of shared clonotypes between healthy human individuals. Measured with immunoSEQ multiplex PCR; TCRdb has only the in-frame clones, and not every one. The table shows about 2,200,000 clones, with approximately 94% occurring only once. Sequenced input: naive CD8+ T cells from PBMCs. All receptors come from a man between 18 and 29 years old in good health. Some clones in this sample may be carry-over from other donors' samples. The CDR3 runs from the conserved cysteine through the conserved F or W. Each record gives: V gene, clone size, J gene, D gene, CDR3 protein, CDR3 DNA. A D gene is named only where the DNA matches it firmly. The listing skips clone size in some rows; elsewhere it reads once, few, many or a size class.

TRBV7-8	NA	TRBJ1-4	TRBD1	CASSQTSGTGGEKLFF	TGTGCCAGCAGCCAGACCTCCGGGACAGGGGGTGAAAAACTGTTTTTT
TRBV28	NA	TRBJ2-1	TRBD2	CASSYTTSGRYNEQFF	TGTGCCAGCAGTTATACGACTAGCGGGAGATACAATGAGCAGTTCTTC
TRBV5-4	NA	TRBJ2-3	NA	CASSLDLENPQYF	TGTGCCAGCAGCTTGGACTTAGAAAATCCGCAGTATTTT
TRBV4-3	NA	TRBJ1-2	NA	CASSQDRASGNSGYTF	TGCGCCAGCAGCCAAGATAGGGCTTCGGGGAACAGTGGCTACACCTTC
TRBV6-1	NA	TRBJ2-7	NA	CASGLIEQYF	TGTGCCAGCGGACTAATCGAGCAGTACTTC
TRBV4-1	NA	TRBJ2-3	TRBD2	CASSRGTSGGTDTQYF	TGCGCCAGCAGCCGGGGGACTAGCGGGGGCACAGATACGCAGTATTTT
TRBV6-1	NA	TRBJ2-7	NA	CASSAKGIYEQYF	TGTGCCAGCAGCGCGAAGGGGATCTACGAGCAGTACTTC
TRBV27	NA	TRBJ2-7	NA	CASSLSDEQYF	TGTGCCAGCAGTTTATCGGACGAGCAGTACTTC
TRBV7-9	NA	TRBJ2-3	TRBD1	CASSLEQGANTDTQYF	TGTGCCAGCAGCTTAGAACAGGGGGCGAATACAGATACGCAGTATTTT
TRBV9	once	TRBJ2-7	NA	CASSVSGDSSYEQYF	TGTGCCAGCAGCGTCTCGGGCGACAGCTCCTACGAGCAGTACTTC